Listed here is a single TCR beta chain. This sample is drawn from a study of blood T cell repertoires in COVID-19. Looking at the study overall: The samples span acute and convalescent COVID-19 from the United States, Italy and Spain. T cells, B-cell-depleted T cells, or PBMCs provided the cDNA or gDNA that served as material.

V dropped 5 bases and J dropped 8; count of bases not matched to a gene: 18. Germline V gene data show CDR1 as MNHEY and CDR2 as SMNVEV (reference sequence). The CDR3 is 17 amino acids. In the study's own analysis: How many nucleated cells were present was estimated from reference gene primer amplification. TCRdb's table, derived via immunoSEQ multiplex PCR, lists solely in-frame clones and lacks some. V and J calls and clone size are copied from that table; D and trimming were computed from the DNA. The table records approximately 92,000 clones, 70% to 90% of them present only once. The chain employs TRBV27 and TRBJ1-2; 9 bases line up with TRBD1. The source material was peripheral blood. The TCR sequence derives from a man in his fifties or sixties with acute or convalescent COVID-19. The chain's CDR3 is CASSGITGGAEIGGYTF. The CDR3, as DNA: TGTGCCAGCAGTGGGATCACAGGGGGCGCCGAGATTGGAGGCTACACCTTC.